This T cell receptor beta chain comes out of a study of patients and donors after allogeneic stem cell transplantation. TCRdb reprocessed the RT-PCR reads with MiXCR, giving one entry per CDR3 protein. Seen here are some 150,000 distinct CDR3 sequences, over 30% observed once, and the top ten hold 50% to 65%. Germline values: CDR1 SEHNR, CDR2 FQNEAQ (reference sequence). Trimming cost V 5 bases and J 6 bases, with 8 bases left between them. The CDR3 extends over 11 amino acids. The clonotype was recovered from a human donor who was either an allogeneic HSCT recipient or a stem cell or donor lymphocyte infusion donor (not recorded which). It is not recorded whose cells these are; they may come from a transplant donor. This sequence joins TRBV7-9 and TRBJ2-7; D is unresolved. Sequencing was carried out using blood, either unsorted or a sorted T cell fraction (not recorded which). CDR3 in amino acids: CASSTGFEQYF. In DNA form, the CDR3 reads TGTGCCAGCAGCACCGGGTTCGAGCAGTACTTC.